This entry is about one TCR beta chain. The antigen is unknown. The sample originates from a study of shared clonotypes between healthy human individuals. Study-wide results and limits: Sequencing depth was predicted to influence how clonotypes are shared among donors.

The study drew all its donors from Caucasian adults living in Nashville, Tennessee. Authors' analysis steps: Junction-only sequences without quality scores were provided by ImmunoSEQ, so filtering was different. Using immunoSEQ multiplex PCR, the repertoire was profiled, and TCRdb retains in-frame clones only, with some absent. From that table come the V and J calls and clone size; the DNA was used to work out D and trimming. The sample lists around 300,000 clones, about nine tenths seen once, with 16% in the top ten. Trimming took 1 base from V and 3 from J, leaving 13 bases between them. In germline, CDR1 is LGHNA, CDR2 YSLEER. This CDR3 has 15 amino acids.

Sequenced sample: memory CD8+ T cells sorted from blood. The subset was: CD45RO+ cells pooled with CCR7-negative TemRA cells. This clonotype originated in a man in his late teens or twenties in good health. The rearrangement joins TRBV4-3 to TRBJ2-7; D gene ambiguous. The CDR3 sequence is CASSQGRRSLYEQYF. DNA of the CDR3: TGCGCCAGCAGCCAAGGAAGGCGGAGCCTCTACGAGCAGTACTTC.